Listed below are T cell receptor beta chains from one sample, sequenced in a study of blood T cell repertoires in COVID-19. Some clones are missing from TCRdb's copy, which holds only in-frame ones; the method was immunoSEQ multiplex PCR. The table lists some 200,000 clones, approximately 89% of them singletons. Sequenced input: peripheral blood. These receptors were taken from a woman between 40 and 50 years old with acute or convalescent COVID-19. Both conserved end residues are part of each CDR3. The D gene is left open where the match is weak. Size tells how often a clone was seen (once, few, many) or the class of an expanded clone, and some rows leave it out.

V	size	J	D	length	CDR3	DNA
TRBV5-1	-	TRBJ2-3	-	14	CASSLGTSTDTQYF	TGCGCCAGCAGCTTAGGGACTAGCACAGATACGCAGTATTTT
TRBV5-8	-	TRBJ1-5	-	15	CASSPLGHDNQPQHF	TGTGCCAGCAGCCCATTGGGACATGACAATCAGCCCCAGCATTTT
TRBV27	-	TRBJ1-2	-	16	CASSLSSGKRDYGYTF	TGTGCCAGCAGTTTATCCTCAGGGAAAAGGGACTATGGCTACACCTTC
TRBV5-1	-	TRBJ2-1	-	15	CASSLIRGWTLEQFF	TGCGCCAGCAGCTTAATTAGGGGATGGACCCTTGAGCAGTTCTTC
TRBV21-1	few	TRBJ1-4	-	14	CASPPGRVDEKLFF	TGTGCCAGCCCCCCGGGAAGGGTTGACGAAAAACTGTTTTTT
TRBV6-1	once	TRBJ1-5	-	15	CASSEPRGGNQPQHF	TGTGCCAGCAGTGAACCCAGGGGAGGCAATCAGCCCCAGCATTTT
TRBV5-1	-	TRBJ2-5	-	15	CASSLVVRYQETQYF	TGCGCCAGCAGCTTGGTTGTTCGGTACCAAGAGACCCAGTACTTC
TRBV6-5	-	TRBJ1-5	-	15	CASSRWAGNDQPQHF	TGTGCCAGCAGTAGGTGGGCAGGGAATGACCAGCCCCAGCATTTT
TRBV2	-	TRBJ2-2	-	13	CASSARVTGELFF	TGTGCCAGCAGTGCGAGGGTAACCGGGGAGCTGTTTTTT
TRBV19	-	TRBJ2-3	TRBD2	19	CASSPGLAGGHLDTDTQYF	TGTGCCAGTAGCCCGGGACTAGCGGGGGGACATTTAGACACAGATACGCAGTATTTT
TRBV7-2	-	TRBJ1-1	-	14	CASSVRGGGTEAFF	TGTGCCAGCAGCGTCAGGGGCGGGGGCACTGAAGCTTTCTTT
TRBV30	-	TRBJ2-5	TRBD2	14	CAWGGTSGQETQYF	TGTGCCTGGGGCGGGACTAGCGGCCAAGAGACCCAGTACTTC
TRBV5-1	-	TRBJ1-1	-	14	CASTLGTGFTEAFF	TGCGCCAGCACCCTCGGAACAGGATTCACTGAAGCTTTCTTT
TRBV4-1	-	TRBJ1-1	-	16	CASSQGLLGGNTEAFF	TGCGCCAGCAGCCAAGGACTCCTGGGGGGGAACACTGAAGCTTTCTTT
TRBV5-1	once	TRBJ1-1	-	14	CASSLGGGGTEAFF	TGCGCCAGCAGCTTGGGTGGGGGAGGCACTGAAGCTTTCTTT
TRBV2	-	TRBJ2-3	-	15	CASSGQPTSTDTQYF	TGTGCCAGCAGTGGACAGCCCACGAGCACAGATACGCAGTATTTT
TRBV19	-	TRBJ1-6	TRBD1	14	CASSGTGDNSPLHF	TGTGCCAGTAGTGGGACAGGGGATAATTCACCCCTCCACTTT
TRBV19	-	TRBJ2-2	TRBD2	13	CASSIQGLGELFF	TGTGCCAGTAGTATACAGGGACTAGGGGAGCTGTTTTTT
TRBV10-3	-	TRBJ2-2	TRBD1	16	CAISIPTGGSTGELFF	TGTGCCATCAGTATCCCCACAGGGGGAAGTACCGGGGAGCTGTTTTTT
TRBV7-7	-	TRBJ1-2	TRBD1	15	CASSLGARGAYGYTF	TGTGCCAGCAGCTTAGGGGCCAGGGGGGCCTATGGCTACACCTTC
TRBV28	-	TRBJ1-1	TRBD1	20	CASSRDQQGARWRGYTEAFF	TGTGCCAGCAGTCGAGATCAACAGGGGGCAAGGTGGAGGGGATACACTGAAGCTTTCTTT
TRBV9	-	TRBJ1-4	-	14	CASSGSPEGEKLFF	TGTGCCAGCAGCGGAAGTCCGGAGGGTGAAAAACTGTTTTTT
TRBV9	-	TRBJ2-3	TRBD1	16	CASSATGGLSTDTQYF	TGTGCCAGCAGCGCGACAGGGGGGCTAAGCACAGATACGCAGTATTTT
TRBV6-6	-	TRBJ2-3	-	11	CASRTPHGQYF	TGTGCCAGCAGAACCCCACATGGGCAGTATTTT
TRBV11-2	-	TRBJ1-5	-	15	CASSLSQGRDQPQHF	TGTGCCAGCAGCTTATCTCAGGGGAGGGATCAGCCCCAGCATTTT
TRBV6-2/TRBV6-3	-	TRBJ2-1	TRBD2	17	CASSSHGTSGGYNEQFF	TGTGCCAGCAGTTCCCATGGGACTAGCGGGGGGTACAATGAGCAGTTCTTC
TRBV6-1	few	TRBJ2-2	TRBD1	16	CASSQGPGQGAGELFF	TGTGCCAGCAGTCAAGGGCCGGGACAGGGAGCCGGGGAGCTGTTTTTT
TRBV12-3/TRBV12-4	-	TRBJ1-5	-	13	CASSQDSAGPQHF	TGTGCCAGCAGCCAGGACAGCGCCGGGCCCCAGCATTTT